The clone carrying this T cell receptor (beta chain) was counted between two and nine times. Through a sample-barcoded 5' primer and a J-beta primer mix, a second PCR was run for roughly 6 to 11 cycles. TCRdb fed the 5' RACE reads into MiXCR, producing one record per CDR3 protein. The data contain approximately 1,000,000 distinct CDR3 sequences, around two fifths of them singletons. These data come from a study of blood T cells in healthy people across ages. Sequenced material: blood. The sequence was collected from a man aged 18-30 years in good health.

The CDR3 DNA reads as TGTGCCATCAGTGCCCGAGGGACCATCGGGGAAAAACTGTTTTTT. This codes for CAISARGTIGEKLFF. This sequence joins TRBV10-3 and TRBJ1-4; possible D gene TRBD1, 5 bases. V gave up 4 bases and J gave up 8 bases, with 17 bases separating them. Per germline, CDR1 ENHRY and CDR2 SYGVKD. This CDR3 spans 15 amino acids.